Listed below are T cell receptor beta chains from one sample, sequenced in a study of HIV-infected patients and healthy controls. TCRdb redid the calling of the 5' RACE reads with MiXCR, one entry per CDR3 protein. The data contain more than 9,500 distinct CDR3 sequences, 7.3% of them singletons. Specimen: blood, collected before antiretroviral therapy. Source of these receptors: an adult with HIV infection. The CDR3 runs from the conserved cysteine through the conserved F or W. Each record gives: J gene, V gene, D gene, clone size, CDR3 protein, CDR3 DNA. The D gene is left open where the match is weak. Not every row has a clone size; where given, it reads once, few, many or a size class.

j_call: TRBJ2-3
v_call: TRBV20-1
d_call: -
clone_size: many
cdr3_aa: CSARHLLPTQDTQYF
cdr3_nt: TGCAGTGCTAGACACCTTCTACCGACACAGGATACGCAGTATTTT

j_call: TRBJ2-2
v_call: TRBV12-3/TRBV12-4
d_call: -
clone_size: many
cdr3_aa: CASSSTPTGKLFF
cdr3_nt: TGTGCCAGCAGCTCGACGCCAACTGGGAAGCTGTTTTTT

j_call: TRBJ1-2
v_call: TRBV9
d_call: TRBD1
clone_size: -
cdr3_aa: CASSVDSAGGYGYTF
cdr3_nt: TGTGCCAGCAGCGTAGATTCCGCAGGGGGCTATGGCTACACCTTC

j_call: TRBJ2-2
v_call: TRBV6-2/TRBV6-3
d_call: -
clone_size: many
cdr3_aa: CASRPGTDTGELFF
cdr3_nt: TGTGCCAGCCGGCCGGGGACGGACACCGGGGAGCTGTTTTTT

j_call: TRBJ1-1
v_call: TRBV29-1
d_call: -
clone_size: many
cdr3_aa: CSVEDPSGAPGTEAFF
cdr3_nt: TGCAGCGTTGAAGATCCATCGGGGGCCCCGGGCACTGAAGCTTTCTTT

j_call: TRBJ2-1
v_call: TRBV9
d_call: TRBD1
clone_size: many
cdr3_aa: CASSVAQGARNEQFF
cdr3_nt: TGTGCCAGCAGCGTAGCACAGGGGGCGCGGAATGAGCAGTTCTTC

j_call: TRBJ1-2
v_call: TRBV19
d_call: -
clone_size: many
cdr3_aa: CATTTPGQRRIYGYTF
cdr3_nt: TGTGCCACAACCACCCCAGGACAGCGGCGGATTTATGGCTACACCTTC

j_call: TRBJ1-5
v_call: TRBV20-1
d_call: TRBD1
clone_size: many
cdr3_aa: CSAPETGGQHF
cdr3_nt: TGCAGTGCTCCCGAGACAGGGGGCCAGCATTTT

j_call: TRBJ1-2
v_call: TRBV6-6
d_call: TRBD1
clone_size: many
cdr3_aa: CASSPLGDRELVDYGYTF
cdr3_nt: TGTGCCAGCAGCCCCCTAGGGGACAGGGAGCTCGTGGACTATGGCTACACCTTC

j_call: TRBJ2-7
v_call: TRBV6-5
d_call: -
clone_size: many
cdr3_aa: CASSPLGGSYEQYF
cdr3_nt: TGTGCCAGCAGTCCCCTGGGGGGCTCCTACGAGCAGTACTTC

j_call: TRBJ2-1
v_call: TRBV7-2
d_call: TRBD2
clone_size: many
cdr3_aa: CASSPRTSGGSYNEQFF
cdr3_nt: TGTGCCAGCAGCCCTCGGACTAGCGGGGGATCCTACAATGAGCAGTTCTTC

j_call: TRBJ2-3
v_call: TRBV11-1
d_call: -
clone_size: few
cdr3_aa: CASSGPDTDTQYF
cdr3_nt: TGTGCCAGCAGCGGACCAGACACAGATACGCAGTATTTT

j_call: TRBJ2-5
v_call: TRBV25-1
d_call: TRBD2
clone_size: many
cdr3_aa: CASSTSGGRGTQYF
cdr3_nt: TGTGCCAGCAGTACTAGCGGAGGCAGAGGGACCCAGTACTTC

j_call: TRBJ2-1
v_call: TRBV9
d_call: TRBD1
clone_size: many
cdr3_aa: CASSVEDRYNEQFF
cdr3_nt: TGTGCCAGCAGCGTGGAGGACAGGTACAATGAGCAGTTCTTC

j_call: TRBJ1-1
v_call: TRBV4-2
d_call: -
clone_size: many
cdr3_aa: CASRNAGEHYQAFF
cdr3_nt: TGTGCCAGCAGGAACGCCGGGGAACACTATCAAGCTTTCTTT

j_call: TRBJ2-3
v_call: TRBV7-8
d_call: TRBD2
clone_size: many
cdr3_aa: CASSLRTSGGKDTQYF
cdr3_nt: TGTGCCAGCAGCTTACGTACTAGCGGGGGAAAGGATACGCAGTATTTT

j_call: TRBJ2-5
v_call: TRBV12-3/TRBV12-4
d_call: -
clone_size: few
cdr3_aa: CASSFPYLQETQYF
cdr3_nt: TGTGCCAGCAGTTTTCCCTACCTCCAGGAGACCCAGTACTTC